This T cell receptor (beta chain) was observed in a study of blood T cell repertoires in COVID-19. Study-level background: In each case, the material was cDNA or gDNA derived from T cells, B-cell-depleted T cells, or PBMCs.

The germline CDR1 and CDR2 sequences are SEHNR and FQNEAQ (reference sequence). Trimming left V 0 bases short and J 7 bases short, with 9 bases between. The CDR3 sequence is 14 residues long. The data were produced by immunoSEQ multiplex PCR, yet TCRdb's version contains in-frame clones alone and is incomplete. The sample contains under 300,000 clones, about 83% of which appear only once. This TCR derives from a young man who had recovered from COVID-19. Sequencing was done on a sample of peripheral blood. The chain joins TRBV7-9 to TRBJ1-4; a possible D gene is TRBD1 (5 bases). The CDR3: CASSLAGVSEKLFF. Written as DNA, the CDR3 is TGTGCCAGCAGCTTAGCAGGGGTTTCTGAAAAACTGTTTTTT.